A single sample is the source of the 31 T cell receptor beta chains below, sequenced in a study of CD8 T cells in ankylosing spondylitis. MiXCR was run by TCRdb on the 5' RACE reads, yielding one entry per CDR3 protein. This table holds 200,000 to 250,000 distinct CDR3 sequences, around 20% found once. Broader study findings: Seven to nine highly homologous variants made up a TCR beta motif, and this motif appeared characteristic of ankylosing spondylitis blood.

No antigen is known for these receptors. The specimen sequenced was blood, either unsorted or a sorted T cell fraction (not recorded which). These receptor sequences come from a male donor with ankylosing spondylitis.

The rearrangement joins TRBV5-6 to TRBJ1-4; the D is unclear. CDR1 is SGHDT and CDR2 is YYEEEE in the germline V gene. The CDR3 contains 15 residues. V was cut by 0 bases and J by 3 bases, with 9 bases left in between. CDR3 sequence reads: CASSLGAEANEKLFF. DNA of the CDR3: TGTGCCAGCAGCTTGGGGGCAGAGGCTAATGAAAAACTGTTTTTT.

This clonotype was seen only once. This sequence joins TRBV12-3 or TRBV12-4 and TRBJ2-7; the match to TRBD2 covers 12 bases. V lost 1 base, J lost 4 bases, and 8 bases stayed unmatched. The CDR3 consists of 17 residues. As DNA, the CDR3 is TGTGCCAGCAGTTTAGGTCTAGCGGGAGGGCTTTTGTACGAGCAGTACTTC. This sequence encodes CASSLGLAGGLLYEQYF.

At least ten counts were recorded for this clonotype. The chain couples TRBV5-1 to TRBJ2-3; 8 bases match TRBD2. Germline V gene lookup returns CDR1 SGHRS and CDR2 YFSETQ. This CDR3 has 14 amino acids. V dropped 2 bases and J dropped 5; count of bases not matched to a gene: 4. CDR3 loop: CASSFGGGIDTQYF. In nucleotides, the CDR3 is TGCGCCAGCAGCTTCGGCGGGGGGATAGATACGCAGTATTTT.

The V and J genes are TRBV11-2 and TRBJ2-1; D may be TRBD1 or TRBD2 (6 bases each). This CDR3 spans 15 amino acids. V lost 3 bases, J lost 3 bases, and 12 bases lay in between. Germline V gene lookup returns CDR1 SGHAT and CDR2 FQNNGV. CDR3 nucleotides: TGTGCCAGCAGCTTTGGACAGACTAGCTACAATGAGCAGTTCTTC. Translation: CASSFGQTSYNEQFF.

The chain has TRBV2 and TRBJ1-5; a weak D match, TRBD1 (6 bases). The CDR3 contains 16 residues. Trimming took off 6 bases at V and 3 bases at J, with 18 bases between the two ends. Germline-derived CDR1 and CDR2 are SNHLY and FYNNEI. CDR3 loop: CASRMAYRDINQPQHF. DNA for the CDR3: TGTGCCAGCAGGATGGCTTACCGGGACATCAATCAGCCCCAGCATTTT.

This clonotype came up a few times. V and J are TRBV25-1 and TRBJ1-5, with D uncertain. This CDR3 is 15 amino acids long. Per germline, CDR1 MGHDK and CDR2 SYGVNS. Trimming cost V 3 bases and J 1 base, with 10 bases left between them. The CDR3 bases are TGTGCCAGCAGTGACGGTACAACCAGCAATCAGCCCCAGCATTTT. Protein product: CASSDGTTSNQPQHF.

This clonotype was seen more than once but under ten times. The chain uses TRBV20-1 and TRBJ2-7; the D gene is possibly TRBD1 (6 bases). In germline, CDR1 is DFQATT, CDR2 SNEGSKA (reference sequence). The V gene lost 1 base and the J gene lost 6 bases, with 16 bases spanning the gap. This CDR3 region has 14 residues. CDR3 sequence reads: CSARVRGIGLEQYF. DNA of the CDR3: TGCAGTGCTAGAGTGAGGGGGATCGGGCTCGAGCAGTACTTC.

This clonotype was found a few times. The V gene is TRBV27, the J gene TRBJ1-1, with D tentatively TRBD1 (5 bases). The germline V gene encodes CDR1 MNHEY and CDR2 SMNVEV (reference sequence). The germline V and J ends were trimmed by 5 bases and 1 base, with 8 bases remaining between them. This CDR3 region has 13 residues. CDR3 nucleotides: TGTGCCAGCAGTCAGGGCCAGAACACTGAAGCTTTCTTT. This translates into CASSQGQNTEAFF.

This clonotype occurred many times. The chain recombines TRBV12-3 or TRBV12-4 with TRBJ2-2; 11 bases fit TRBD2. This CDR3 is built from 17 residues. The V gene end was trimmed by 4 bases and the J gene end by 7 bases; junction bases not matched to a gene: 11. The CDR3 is CASSSPETSGKDGELFF. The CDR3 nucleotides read TGTGCCAGCAGTTCGCCCGAGACTAGCGGGAAAGACGGGGAGCTGTTTTTT.

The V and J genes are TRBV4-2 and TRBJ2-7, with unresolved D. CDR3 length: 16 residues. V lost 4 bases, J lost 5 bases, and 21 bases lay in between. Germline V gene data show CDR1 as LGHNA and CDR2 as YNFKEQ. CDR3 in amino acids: CASSPTQRPPKNEQYF. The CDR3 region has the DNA TGTGCCAGCAGCCCAACACAGCGCCCACCAAAGAACGAGCAGTACTTC.

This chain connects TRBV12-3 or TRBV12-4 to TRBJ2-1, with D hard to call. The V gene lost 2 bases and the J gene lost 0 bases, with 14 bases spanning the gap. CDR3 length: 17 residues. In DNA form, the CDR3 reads TGTGCCAGCAGTTTAATAGCACATCCGAGCTCCTACAATGAGCAGTTCTTC. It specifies CASSLIAHPSSYNEQFF.

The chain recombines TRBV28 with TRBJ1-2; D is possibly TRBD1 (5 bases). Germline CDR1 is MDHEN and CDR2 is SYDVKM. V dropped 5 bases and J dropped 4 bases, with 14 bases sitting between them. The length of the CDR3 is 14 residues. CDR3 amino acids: CASSRDPESYGYTF. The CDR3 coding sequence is TGTGCCAGCAGTCGGGACCCCGAATCCTATGGCTACACCTTC.

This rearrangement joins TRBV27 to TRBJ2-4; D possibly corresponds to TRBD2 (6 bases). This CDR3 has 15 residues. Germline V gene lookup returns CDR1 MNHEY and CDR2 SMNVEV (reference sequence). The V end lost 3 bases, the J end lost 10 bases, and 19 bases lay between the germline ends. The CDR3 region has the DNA TGTGCCAGCAGTTTTGTGCAGGGAGGACGTACAATTCAGTACTTC. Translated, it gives CASSFVQGGRTIQYF.

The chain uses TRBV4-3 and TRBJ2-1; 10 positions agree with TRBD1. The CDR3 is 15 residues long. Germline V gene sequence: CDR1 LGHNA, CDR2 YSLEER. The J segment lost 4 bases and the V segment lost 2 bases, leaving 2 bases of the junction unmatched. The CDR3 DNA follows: TGCGCCAGCAGCCAAAGGGACAGGGGTTACAATGAGCAGTTCTTC. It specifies CASSQRDRGYNEQFF.

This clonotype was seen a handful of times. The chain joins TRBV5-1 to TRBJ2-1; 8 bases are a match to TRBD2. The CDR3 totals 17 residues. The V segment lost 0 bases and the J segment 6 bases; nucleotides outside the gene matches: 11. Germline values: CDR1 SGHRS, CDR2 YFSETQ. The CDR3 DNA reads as TGCGCCAGCAGCTTGGCATCAAGCGGGAGCCTCTCCAATGAGCAGTTCTTC. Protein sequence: CASSLASSGSLSNEQFF.

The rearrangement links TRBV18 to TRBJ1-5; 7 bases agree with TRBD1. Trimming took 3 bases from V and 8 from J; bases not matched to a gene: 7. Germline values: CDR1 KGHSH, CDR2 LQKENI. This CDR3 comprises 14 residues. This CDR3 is CASSPTGMREPQHF. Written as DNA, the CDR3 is TGTGCCAGCTCACCGACAGGGATGAGGGAGCCCCAGCATTTT.

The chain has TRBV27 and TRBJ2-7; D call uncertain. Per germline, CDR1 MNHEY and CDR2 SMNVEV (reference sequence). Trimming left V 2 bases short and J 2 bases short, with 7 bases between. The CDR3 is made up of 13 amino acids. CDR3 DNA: TGTGCCAGCAGTTTAAGCAGCGCCTACGAGCAGTACTTC. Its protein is CASSLSSAYEQYF.

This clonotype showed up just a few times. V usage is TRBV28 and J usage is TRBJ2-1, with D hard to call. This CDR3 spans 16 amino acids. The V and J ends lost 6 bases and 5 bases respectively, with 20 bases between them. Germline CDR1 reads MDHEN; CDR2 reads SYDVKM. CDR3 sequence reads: CASRDIWGNENNEQFF. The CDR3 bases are TGTGCCAGCAGAGATATCTGGGGTAACGAAAACAATGAGCAGTTCTTC.

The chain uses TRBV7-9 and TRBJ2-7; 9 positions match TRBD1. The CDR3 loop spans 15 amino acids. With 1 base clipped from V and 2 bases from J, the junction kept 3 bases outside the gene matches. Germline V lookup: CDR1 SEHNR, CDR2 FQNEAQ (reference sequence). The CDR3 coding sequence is TGTGCCAGCAGCTTAGGGACAGGGGTAACCTACGAGCAGTACTTC. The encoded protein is CASSLGTGVTYEQYF.

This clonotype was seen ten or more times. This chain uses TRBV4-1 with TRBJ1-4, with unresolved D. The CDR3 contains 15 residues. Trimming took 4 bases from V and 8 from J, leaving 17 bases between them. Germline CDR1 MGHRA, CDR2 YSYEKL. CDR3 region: CASSPAAGSTEKLFF. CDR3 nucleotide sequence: TGCGCCAGCAGCCCCGCCGCCGGGTCCACCGAAAAACTGTTTTTT.

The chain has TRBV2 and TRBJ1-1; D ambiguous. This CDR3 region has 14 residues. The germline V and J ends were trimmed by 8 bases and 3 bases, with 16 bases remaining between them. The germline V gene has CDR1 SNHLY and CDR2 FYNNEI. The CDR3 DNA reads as TGTGCCAGCCGTTTGGAGGGTCCCGACACTGAAGCTTTCTTT. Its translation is CASRLEGPDTEAFF.

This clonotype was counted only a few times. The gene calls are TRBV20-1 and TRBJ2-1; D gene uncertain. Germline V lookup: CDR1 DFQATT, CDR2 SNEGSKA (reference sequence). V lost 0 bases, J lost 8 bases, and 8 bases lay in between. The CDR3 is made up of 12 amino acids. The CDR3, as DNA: TGCAGTGCTAGAGATCGATCGTATGAGCAGTTCTTC. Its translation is CSARDRSYEQFF.

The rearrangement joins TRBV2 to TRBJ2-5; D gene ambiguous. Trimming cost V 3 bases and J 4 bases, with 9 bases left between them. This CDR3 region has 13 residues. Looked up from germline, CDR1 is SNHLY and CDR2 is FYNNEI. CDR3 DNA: TGTGCCAGCAGTGACGGGTATCGAGAGACCCAGTACTTC. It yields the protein CASSDGYRETQYF.

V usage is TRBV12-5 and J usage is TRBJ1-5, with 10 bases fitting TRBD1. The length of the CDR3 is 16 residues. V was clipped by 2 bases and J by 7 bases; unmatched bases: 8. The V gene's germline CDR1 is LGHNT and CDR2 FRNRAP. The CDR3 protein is CASGLPDRGSGQPQHF. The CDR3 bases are TGTGCTAGTGGTTTGCCGGACAGGGGGTCGGGGCAGCCCCAGCATTTT.

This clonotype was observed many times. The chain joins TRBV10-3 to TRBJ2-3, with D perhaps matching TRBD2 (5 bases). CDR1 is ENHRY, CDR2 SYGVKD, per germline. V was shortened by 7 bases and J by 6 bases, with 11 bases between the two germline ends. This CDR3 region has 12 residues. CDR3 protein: CAIKAGEDTQYF. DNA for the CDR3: TGTGCCATCAAGGCGGGCGAGGATACGCAGTATTTT.

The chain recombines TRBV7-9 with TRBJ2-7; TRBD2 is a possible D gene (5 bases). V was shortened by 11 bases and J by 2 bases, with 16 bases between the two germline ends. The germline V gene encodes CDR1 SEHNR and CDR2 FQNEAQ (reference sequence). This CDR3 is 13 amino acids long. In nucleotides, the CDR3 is TGTGCCGGGTCGACCGGGGAAACCTACGAGCAGTACTTC. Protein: CAGSTGETYEQYF.

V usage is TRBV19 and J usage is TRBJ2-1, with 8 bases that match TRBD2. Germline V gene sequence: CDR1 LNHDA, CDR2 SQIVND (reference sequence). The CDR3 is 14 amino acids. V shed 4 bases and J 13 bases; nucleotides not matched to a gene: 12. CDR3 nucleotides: TGTGCCAGTAGTACTTTTGGAACTAGCGGACCCCAGTTCTTC. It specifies CASSTFGTSGPQFF.

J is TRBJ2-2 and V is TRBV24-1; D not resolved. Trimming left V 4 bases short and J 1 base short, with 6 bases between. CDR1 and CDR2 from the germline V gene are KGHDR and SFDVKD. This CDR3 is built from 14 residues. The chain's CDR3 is CATSDLRNTGELFF. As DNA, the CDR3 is TGTGCCACCAGTGACCTCCGGAACACCGGGGAGCTGTTTTTT.

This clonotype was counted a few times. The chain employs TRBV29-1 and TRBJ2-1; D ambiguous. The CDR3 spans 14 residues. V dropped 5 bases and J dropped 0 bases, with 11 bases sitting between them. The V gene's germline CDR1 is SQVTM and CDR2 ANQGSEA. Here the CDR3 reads CSVFPPGSYNEQFF. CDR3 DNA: TGCAGCGTTTTTCCCCCTGGCTCCTACAATGAGCAGTTCTTC.

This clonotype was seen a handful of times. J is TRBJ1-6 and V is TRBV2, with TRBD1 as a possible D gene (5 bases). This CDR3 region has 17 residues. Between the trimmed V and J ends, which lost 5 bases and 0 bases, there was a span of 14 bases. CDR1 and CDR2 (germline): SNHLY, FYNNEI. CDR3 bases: TGTGCCAGCAGTTTCAGGGACGGTAGCTCCTATAATTCACCCCTCCACTTT. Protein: CASSFRDGSSYNSPLHF.

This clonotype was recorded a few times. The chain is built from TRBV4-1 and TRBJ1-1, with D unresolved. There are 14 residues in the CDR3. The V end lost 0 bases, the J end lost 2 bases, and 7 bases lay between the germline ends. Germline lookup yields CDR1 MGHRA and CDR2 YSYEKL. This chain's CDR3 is CASSQDVINTEAFF. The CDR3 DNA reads TGCGCCAGCAGCCAAGATGTTATTAACACTGAAGCTTTCTTT.